A selection of T cell receptor beta chains follows, all from one sample in a study of T-cell reconstitution after alpha-beta-depleted transplantation in children. TCRdb reprocessed the PCR reads with MiXCR, giving one entry per CDR3 protein. The data hold some 300,000 distinct CDR3 sequences, with roughly a tenth observed a single time. The sequences come from PBMCs, collected before TCRalphabeta/CD19-depleted stem cell transplant. The receptors derive from a boy under three years old with acute myeloid leukemia, due to receive a stem cell transplant. The CDR3 runs from the conserved cysteine through the conserved F or W. Fields, in order: J gene, clone size, D gene, V gene, CDR3 DNA, CDR3 protein. The D gene is left open where the match is weak. Only some rows state a clone size, as once, few, many or a class for expanded clones.

j_gene: TRBJ2-7; abundance: many; d_gene: .; v_gene: TRBV5-1; CDR3nt: TGCGCCAGCAGCGCAAGAACCGGGACGGCAAAGGGAGAGCAGTACTTC; CDR3aa: CASSARTGTAKGEQYF
j_gene: TRBJ1-5; abundance: .; d_gene: TRBD1; v_gene: TRBV12-3/TRBV12-4; CDR3nt: TGTGCCAGCAGTCTGACAGGGGAGGGAAATCAGCCCCAGCATTTT; CDR3aa: CASSLTGEGNQPQHF
j_gene: TRBJ2-7; abundance: many; d_gene: TRBD1; v_gene: TRBV20-1; CDR3nt: TGCAGTGCTAGGGAGGCCGGGACAGCCTACGAGCAGTACTTC; CDR3aa: CSAREAGTAYEQYF
j_gene: TRBJ2-3; abundance: many; d_gene: TRBD2; v_gene: TRBV6-1; CDR3nt: TGTGCCAGCAGATCGGGACTAGCGGGGACCACAGATACGCAGTATTTT; CDR3aa: CASRSGLAGTTDTQYF
j_gene: TRBJ2-3; abundance: many; d_gene: TRBD2; v_gene: TRBV20-1; CDR3nt: TGCAGTGCTAGAGATGAGGGACTAGCGGGCACAGATACGCAGTATTTT; CDR3aa: CSARDEGLAGTDTQYF
j_gene: TRBJ1-1; abundance: many; d_gene: .; v_gene: TRBV5-6; CDR3nt: TGTGCCAGCAGCTTTAGGGCGAACACTGAAGCTTTCTTT; CDR3aa: CASSFRANTEAFF
j_gene: TRBJ2-5; abundance: many; d_gene: TRBD2; v_gene: TRBV4-3; CDR3nt: TGCGCCAGCAGCCAAGATAGGAGGCGTAGGGAGGGTTTTGAAGAGACCCAGTACTTC; CDR3aa: CASSQDRRRREGFEETQYF
j_gene: TRBJ1-2; abundance: many; d_gene: .; v_gene: TRBV29-1; CDR3nt: TGCAGCGTTGAAGGGGTTATTAGGGCCTCCGCCTATGGCTACACCTTC; CDR3aa: CSVEGVIRASAYGYTF
j_gene: TRBJ2-1; abundance: many; d_gene: TRBD2; v_gene: TRBV20-1; CDR3nt: TGCAGTGCTGGGACTAGCGGGCCCAATGAGCAGTTCTTC; CDR3aa: CSAGTSGPNEQFF
j_gene: TRBJ1-5; abundance: few; d_gene: TRBD1; v_gene: TRBV27; CDR3nt: TGTGCCAGCAGTCCGTCCCGGACAGGATTTAATCAGCCCCAGCATTTT; CDR3aa: CASSPSRTGFNQPQHF
j_gene: TRBJ2-2; abundance: few; d_gene: TRBD2; v_gene: TRBV3-1; CDR3nt: TGTGCCAGCAGCCAAGGAGAGGGACTAGTCATTTACGCCGGGGAGCTGTTTTTT; CDR3aa: CASSQGEGLVIYAGELFF
j_gene: TRBJ2-2; abundance: few; d_gene: .; v_gene: TRBV24-1; CDR3nt: TGTGCCACCAGTGATCCCGTCTCTACCTCCCCCACCGGGGAGCTGTTTTTT; CDR3aa: CATSDPVSTSPTGELFF
j_gene: TRBJ1-2; abundance: many; d_gene: .; v_gene: TRBV5-1; CDR3nt: TGCGCCAGCAGCTCAAGCAACTTCCATGGCTACACCTTC; CDR3aa: CASSSSNFHGYTF
j_gene: TRBJ2-5; abundance: .; d_gene: .; v_gene: TRBV27; CDR3nt: TGTGCCAGCAGCCTCGTTGCGGGGTCCGAGACCCAGTACTTC; CDR3aa: CASSLVAGSETQYF
j_gene: TRBJ1-4; abundance: few; d_gene: .; v_gene: TRBV7-9; CDR3nt: TGTGCCAGCAGCGCGCCCCCGAACGAAAAACTGTTTTTT; CDR3aa: CASSAPPNEKLFF
j_gene: TRBJ2-7; abundance: few; d_gene: TRBD1; v_gene: TRBV25-1; CDR3nt: TGTGCCAGCACCGGTTGGACAGGGAACGAGCAGTACTTC; CDR3aa: CASTGWTGNEQYF
j_gene: TRBJ1-1; abundance: .; d_gene: TRBD1; v_gene: TRBV7-2; CDR3nt: TGTGCCAGCAGCGGGGGACAGGGGGTAACTGAAGCTTTCTTT; CDR3aa: CASSGGQGVTEAFF
j_gene: TRBJ1-6; abundance: many; d_gene: TRBD1; v_gene: TRBV28; CDR3nt: TGTGCCACCACCCGGCAGGGGGGAAGCTCCTATAATTCACCCCTCCACTTT; CDR3aa: CATTRQGGSSYNSPLHF
j_gene: TRBJ1-2; abundance: many; d_gene: TRBD1; v_gene: TRBV5-8; CDR3nt: TGTGCCAAGCTGGACAGGGGTGACTATGGCTACACCTTC; CDR3aa: CAKLDRGDYGYTF
j_gene: TRBJ2-4; abundance: .; d_gene: .; v_gene: TRBV28; CDR3nt: TGTGCCAGCAGTTTATGGGACAGAGGGGCGGCCAAAAACATTCAGTACTTC; CDR3aa: CASSLWDRGAAKNIQYF
j_gene: TRBJ2-3; abundance: many; d_gene: .; v_gene: TRBV5-1; CDR3nt: TGCGCCAGCAGCTTGGCCGTGTCGGAGGCAGATACGCAGTATTTT; CDR3aa: CASSLAVSEADTQYF
j_gene: TRBJ1-4; abundance: many; d_gene: TRBD1; v_gene: TRBV7-9; CDR3nt: TGTGCCAGCAGCTCCCGGGACAGGGGGTATAAGGAAAAACTGTTTTTT; CDR3aa: CASSSRDRGYKEKLFF
j_gene: TRBJ1-1; abundance: many; d_gene: TRBD1; v_gene: TRBV24-1; CDR3nt: TGTGCCAGGCCGGGACAGGGTAATGACACTGAAGCTTTCTTT; CDR3aa: CARPGQGNDTEAFF
j_gene: TRBJ2-7; abundance: many; d_gene: .; v_gene: TRBV3-1; CDR3nt: TGTGCCAGCAGCCAAGAGCCAGGTTTTCCCTACGAGCAGTACTTC; CDR3aa: CASSQEPGFPYEQYF
j_gene: TRBJ1-5; abundance: few; d_gene: .; v_gene: TRBV3-1; CDR3nt: TGTGCCAGCAGCCAAGATACCGGGATCAATCAGCCCCAGCATTTT; CDR3aa: CASSQDTGINQPQHF
j_gene: TRBJ2-7; abundance: .; d_gene: TRBD2; v_gene: TRBV10-1; CDR3nt: TGCGCCAGCAGTGAGAAACGAAGGAGGACTAGAGAGCAGTACTTC; CDR3aa: CASSEKRRRTREQYF
j_gene: TRBJ2-7; abundance: many; d_gene: .; v_gene: TRBV5-1; CDR3nt: TGCGCCAGCAGCCGTGACAGGCCGTACGAGCAGTACTTC; CDR3aa: CASSRDRPYEQYF
j_gene: TRBJ2-1; abundance: .; d_gene: .; v_gene: TRBV12-3/TRBV12-4; CDR3nt: TGTGCCAGCAGTTTAACCCCGGTAGGTTACAATGAGCAGTTCTTC; CDR3aa: CASSLTPVGYNEQFF
j_gene: TRBJ1-1; abundance: many; d_gene: .; v_gene: TRBV10-3; CDR3nt: TGTGCCATCAGTGAGGGGAACACTGAAGCTTTCTTT; CDR3aa: CAISEGNTEAFF